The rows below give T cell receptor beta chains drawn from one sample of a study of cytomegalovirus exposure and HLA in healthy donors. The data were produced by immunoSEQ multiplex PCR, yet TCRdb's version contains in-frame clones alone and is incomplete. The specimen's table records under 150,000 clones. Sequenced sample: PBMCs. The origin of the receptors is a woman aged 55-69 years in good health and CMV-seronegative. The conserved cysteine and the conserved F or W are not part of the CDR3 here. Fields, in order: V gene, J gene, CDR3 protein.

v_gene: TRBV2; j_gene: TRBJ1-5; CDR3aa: ASSESIGGNQPQH
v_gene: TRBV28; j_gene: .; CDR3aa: ASSLYPGSYEQY
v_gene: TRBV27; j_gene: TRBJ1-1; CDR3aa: ASSFIGGAEAF
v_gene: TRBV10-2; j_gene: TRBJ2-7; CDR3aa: ASSEPGTGQDEQY
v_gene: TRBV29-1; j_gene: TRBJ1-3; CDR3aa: SAGTDGHGNTIY
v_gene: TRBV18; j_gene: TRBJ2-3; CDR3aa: ASSPYTDTQY
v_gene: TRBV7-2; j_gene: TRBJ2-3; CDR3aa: ASSSGPLGVVSTDTQY
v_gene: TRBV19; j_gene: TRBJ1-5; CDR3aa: ASEDAETNQPQH
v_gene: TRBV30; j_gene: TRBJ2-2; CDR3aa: AWRRLGHTGELF
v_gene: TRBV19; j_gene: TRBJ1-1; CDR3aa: ASRQGLGTEAF
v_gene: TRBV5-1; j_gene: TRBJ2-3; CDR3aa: ASSLGGNPWDTDTQY
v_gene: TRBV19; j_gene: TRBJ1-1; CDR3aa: ASSPVSNTEAF
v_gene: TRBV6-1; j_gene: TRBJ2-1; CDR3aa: ASSVWAVNNEQF
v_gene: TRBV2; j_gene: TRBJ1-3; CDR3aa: ASTVSGNTIY
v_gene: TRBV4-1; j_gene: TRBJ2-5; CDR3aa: ASSLGTTKETQY
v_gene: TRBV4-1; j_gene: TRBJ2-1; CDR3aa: ASSRDITSSYNEQF
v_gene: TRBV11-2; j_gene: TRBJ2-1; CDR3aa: ASSSVFTSVSYNEQF
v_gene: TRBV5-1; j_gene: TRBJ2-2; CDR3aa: ASTQQDPNTGELF
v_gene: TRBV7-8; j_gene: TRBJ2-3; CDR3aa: ASSTPFPNRGQADTQY
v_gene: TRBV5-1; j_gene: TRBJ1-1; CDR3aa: ASSIGVNTEAF
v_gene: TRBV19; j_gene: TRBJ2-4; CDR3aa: ASSIGQSLAKNIQY
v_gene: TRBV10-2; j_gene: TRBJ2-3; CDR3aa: ASMGRIFTDTQY
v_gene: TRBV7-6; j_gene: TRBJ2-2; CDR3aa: ASSSDGSGELF
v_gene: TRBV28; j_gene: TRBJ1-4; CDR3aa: ASSLGAEATNEKLF
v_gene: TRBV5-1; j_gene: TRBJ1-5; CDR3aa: ASSTGQAEEPQH
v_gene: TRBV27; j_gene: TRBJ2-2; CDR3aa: ASSLRRLDTGELF